These T cell receptor beta chains were read from a single sample in a study of T-cell reconstitution after alpha-beta-depleted transplantation in children. Each CDR3 protein gets one entry after TCRdb re-called the PCR reads with MiXCR. The table lists around 580,000 distinct CDR3 sequences, 25% to 30% of them singletons, with approximately 33% in the top ten. Sequencing used PBMCs, obtained before TCRalphabeta/CD19-depleted stem cell transplant. The source is a boy under two years old with Wiskott-Aldrich syndrome, due to receive a stem cell transplant. CDR3s include the opening cysteine and the closing phenylalanine or tryptophan. Each record gives: clone size, V gene, CDR3 length, D gene, J gene, CDR3 DNA, CDR3 protein. D genes are given only for firm matches. Rows may omit the clone size; those that give it use once, few, many or a size class.

few	TRBV6-1	15	NA	TRBJ2-2	TGTGCCAGCAAAAGTCATCATACCCGCACCGGGGAGCTGTTTTTT	CASKSHHTRTGELFF
NA	TRBV5-1	15	NA	TRBJ2-1	TGCGCCAGCAGCTTGGGGGGACCCGGTATCAGTGAGCAGTTCTTC	CASSLGGPGISEQFF
few	TRBV15	14	NA	TRBJ2-6	TGTGCCACCAGCAGAGAGGTTGGGGCCAACGTCCTGACTTTC	CATSREVGANVLTF
NA	TRBV5-1	12	NA	TRBJ1-2	TGCGCCAGCAGCTTCGACCTAAATGGCTACACCTTC	CASSFDLNGYTF
NA	TRBV5-1	14	TRBD1	TRBJ1-5	TGCGCCAGCAGCTTGGGGGACAGGAATCAGCCCCAGCATTTT	CASSLGDRNQPQHF
few	TRBV27	13	NA	TRBJ1-3	TGTGCCAGCAGTTCACTTCTTGGAAACACCATATATTTT	CASSSLLGNTIYF
NA	TRBV6-5	13	TRBD1	TRBJ1-2	TGTGCCAGCAGTTGGGACAGGGCTGGTGGCTACACCTTC	CASSWDRAGGYTF
NA	TRBV19	12	TRBD1	TRBJ2-7	TGTGCCAGCCGGGACAGGGGCTACGAGCAGTACTTC	CASRDRGYEQYF
few	TRBV27	15	NA	TRBJ2-7	TGTGCCAGCAGTCCGTATCTTACCTCCTCCTACGAGCAGTACTTC	CASSPYLTSSYEQYF
few	TRBV5-1	18	NA	TRBJ2-1	TGCGCCAGCAGCTTGGGTCTACTTGCCGGTCTTGTGTACCATGAGCAGTTCTTC	CASSLGLLAGLVYHEQFF
NA	TRBV20-1	15	TRBD1	TRBJ1-6	TGCAGTGCTAGAGATCGCGGACAGGGGGACTCACCCCTCCACTTT	CSARDRGQGDSPLHF
NA	TRBV7-2	16	NA	TRBJ1-1	TGTGCCAGCAGACTAAACCACGGCCCAGGCCGCACTGAAGCTTTCTTT	CASRLNHGPGRTEAFF
NA	TRBV7-9	16	NA	TRBJ2-7	TGTGCCAGCAGCTTATTCCATCTGGAGGGCGCGGTCCATCAGTACTTC	CASSLFHLEGAVHQYF
NA	TRBV25-1	19	TRBD2	TRBJ2-2	TGTGCCACCTCCGATACCGGGACTAGCGGGAGTTTGTGGGGCGGGGAGCTGTTTTTT	CATSDTGTSGSLWGGELFF
NA	TRBV5-1	13	TRBD1	TRBJ2-3	TGCGCCAGCAGGGCAGGGGGCGCAGATACGCAGTATTTT	CASRAGGADTQYF
few	TRBV10-3	15	TRBD2	TRBJ2-3	TGTGCCATCAGTGAGCGCGGGAGCTTGACAGATACGCAGTATTTT	CAISERGSLTDTQYF
few	TRBV20-1	13	NA	TRBJ2-2	TGCAGTGCTAGCAGGGGAAACACCGGGGAGCTGTTTTTT	CSASRGNTGELFF
NA	TRBV6-5	13	NA	TRBJ1-5	TGTGCCAGCAGTCGCTGGCCCGACCAGCCCCAGCATTTT	CASSRWPDQPQHF
NA	TRBV7-2	14	NA	TRBJ1-3	TGTGCCAGCAGCCGCGACGGGGCCGGAAACACCATATATTTT	CASSRDGAGNTIYF
NA	TRBV9	16	TRBD2	TRBJ2-1	TGTGCCAGCAGCCGCGGCGGGTCGCGGGAGCTCGATGAGCAGTTCTTC	CASSRGGSRELDEQFF
NA	TRBV5-1	14	NA	TRBJ1-6	TGCGCCAGCAGCTGGGGGGACGGTGGTTCACCCCTCCACTTT	CASSWGDGGSPLHF
NA	TRBV24-1	13	TRBD1	TRBJ2-5	TGTGCCACCAGTGAACCCAGGGGGAAGACCCAGTACTTC	CATSEPRGKTQYF
few	TRBV5-1	14	TRBD1	TRBJ2-7	TGCGCCAGCAGCTTGGTGACAGGGCCCTACGAGCAGTACTTC	CASSLVTGPYEQYF
few	TRBV20-1	18	TRBD2	TRBJ2-1	TGCAGTGCTAGAGATTTGGTTAGCGGGAGGGGCTCCTACAATGAGCAGTTCTTC	CSARDLVSGRGSYNEQFF
NA	TRBV28	15	TRBD1	TRBJ2-1	TGTGCCAGCAGTTGGACAGGGGGCCCCTACAATGAGCAGTTCTTC	CASSWTGGPYNEQFF
few	TRBV2	15	NA	TRBJ2-7	TGTGCCAGCAGTGAAGTAGGTATTTTAGCCTACGAGCAGTACTTC	CASSEVGILAYEQYF
NA	TRBV5-1	15	NA	TRBJ2-3	TGCGCCAGCAGGGCGCCCGAGCGGAGGGCAGATACGCAGTATTTT	CASRAPERRADTQYF
NA	TRBV20-1	13	TRBD1	TRBJ1-6	TGCAGTGCTAGGGGACAGGGTAGATCACCCCTCCACTTT	CSARGQGRSPLHF
NA	TRBV5-1	14	NA	TRBJ2-4	TGCGCCAGCAGCTTTTCTACAGAAAAAAACATTCAGTACTTC	CASSFSTEKNIQYF
NA	TRBV4-1	15	TRBD2	TRBJ2-3	TGCGCCAGCAGGGGCGGGAGAGGCCCCACAGATACGCAGTATTTT	CASRGGRGPTDTQYF
NA	TRBV10-1	16	NA	TRBJ2-7	TGCGCCAGCAGTGAGGGGAGGACGGGACGGAGCGTCGAGCAGTACTTC	CASSEGRTGRSVEQYF
NA	TRBV20-1	16	TRBD1	TRBJ2-4	TGCAGTGCCTTAGACAGGGGTAGAGTAGCCAAAAACATTCAGTACTTC	CSALDRGRVAKNIQYF
NA	TRBV7-2	14	TRBD2	TRBJ2-7	TGTGCCAGCAGCTTACGGGGGGGCGAGTACGAGCAGTACTTC	CASSLRGGEYEQYF
few	TRBV3-1	13	NA	TRBJ1-6	TGTGCCAGCAGCCAGACCTGGGGGGGGCCCCTCCACTTT	CASSQTWGGPLHF
NA	TRBV7-2	14	TRBD2	TRBJ2-3	TGTGCCAGCAATAGCGGGAGGAAAACAGATACGCAGTATTTT	CASNSGRKTDTQYF
few	TRBV12-3/TRBV12-4	15	NA	TRBJ2-2	TGTGCCAGCATCCCCCGAGGGGGGGATGGCGGGGAGCTGTTTTTT	CASIPRGGDGGELFF
NA	TRBV18	16	TRBD1	TRBJ2-2	TGTGCCAGCTCACCGAGGACGGACAGGGCCACCGGGGAGCTGTTTTTT	CASSPRTDRATGELFF
few	TRBV12-3/TRBV12-4	15	NA	TRBJ2-7	TGTGCCAGCAGTTCGGGACCGACGAGCTCCTACGAGCAGTACTTC	CASSSGPTSSYEQYF
NA	TRBV5-1	15	TRBD2	TRBJ2-7	TGCGCCAGCAGCTTGGTGGCTAGCGGGAGGACCGAGCAGTACTTC	CASSLVASGRTEQYF
NA	TRBV5-1	14	NA	TRBJ2-5	TGCGCCAGCAGCTTGGGGACAGCCGAAGAGACCCAGTACTTC	CASSLGTAEETQYF
NA	TRBV10-3	12	TRBD2	TRBJ2-1	TGTGCCATCAGTGGGGGGGGGACTCGACAGTTCTTC	CAISGGGTRQFF
NA	TRBV6-2/TRBV6-3	15	TRBD2	TRBJ2-5	TGTGCCAGCAGTCCTGGACTAGCGGGAGAAGGGACCCAGTACTTC	CASSPGLAGEGTQYF